This entry features one T cell receptor beta chain sequence. The table lists this clone with many counts. Its antigen is not yet known. The input lacks base qualities; no much larger clone sits a single base away. Library preparation used PCR. The instrument given in TCRdb is Illumina HiSeq 4000. High-throughput sequencing was used to profile the CDR3 region of the TCR beta-chain in every patient. The original methods were these. Drawing on CDR3 differences between clinicopathological groups, the researchers built a classifier meant to tell apart patients with distant-metastatic papillary thyroid cancer. To measure repertoire diversity the researchers used the Shannon index, while the Morisita-Horn index served to gauge how similar the tumor and blood repertoires were. TCRdb applied fastp at Q25 and MiXCR to the public reads, then kept only in-frame beta chains. These V and J calls rely on TCRdb rather than the paper's analysis. For this sample the table gives 40,000 to 45,000 clones, of which under 4% were detected only once. The top ten clonotypes cover approximately 9.6% of the sample.

This entry comes from a study of metastatic and nonmetastatic thyroid tumors (dated by TCRdb to 2020 to 2021). Context from the whole study: The researchers compared repertoires between peripheral blood samples and tumor or nodule tissue samples from patients with malignant or benign thyroid disease. Beyond this particular receptor, the publication reports: In both blood and tumor samples, malignant tumors were reported to have significantly higher TCR beta diversity than benign nodules.

Looking up the germline V gene yields CDR1 SGHRS and CDR2 YFSETQ. From the cysteine up to the phenylalanine, the CDR3 has a length of 14 residues. The only DNA kept is the CDR3, 42 bases in frame from the first base. At the junction V is shortened by 0 bases and J by 4 bases; bases outside the gene matches: 2. None of the patients had been given any treatment before thyroid surgery. The study retrospectively analysed patient clinical samples collected from about 2012 to 2019 using T-cell receptor beta sequencing. This receptor was obtained from a female donor with papillary thyroid cancer or a benign thyroid nodule (not recorded which). Some clones in this sample may be carry-over from other donors' samples. The rearranged segments are TRBV5-1 and TRBJ2-7; TRBD1 agrees with 9 junctional bases. The sample consisted of blood. The CDR3 reads as follows: CASSLGGQGYEQYF. In nucleotides, the sequence is TGCGCCAGCAGCTTGGGTGGACAGGGGTACGAGCAGTACTTC.